This T cell receptor beta chain was captured in a study of T cell clonality in common variable immunodeficiency. Overall study findings and caveats: In common variable immunodeficiency, TCR beta chains reportedly carried fewer deletions and N-nucleotide insertions.

Patients and controls were mostly of Caucasian heritage. This clone was seen more than once but under ten times. What it binds is unknown. The read ends 3 residues shy of where the CDR3 ends; the end is completed using the germline J gene. Profiling relied on immunoSEQ multiplex PCR, and the TCRdb table lists in-frame clones only, not all of them. Altogether about 34,000 clones were found in the sample, and no singletons occur. Germline CDR1 reads SNHLY; CDR2 reads FYNNEI. The J segment lost 0 bases and the V segment lost 7 bases, leaving 8 bases of the junction unmatched. The CDR3 totals 15 residues. Sequenced: peripheral blood mononuclear cells. The chain employs TRBV2 and TRBJ2-7, with 8 bases that match TRBD2. The TCR was taken from a human donor with common variable immunodeficiency. CDR3 region: CASNQLAASSYEQYF. The covered CDR3 bases are TGTGCCAGCAATCAACTAGCGGCGAGCTCCTACGAG.